The 23 T cell receptor beta chains reported below all come from one sample, sequenced in a study of T cell responses to AZD1222 COVID-19 vaccine. Sequencing used immunoSEQ multiplex PCR; TCRdb keeps in-frame clones, though not all of them. In the table there are 130,000 or so clones, roughly 90% of which are singletons. This specimen consisted of peripheral blood, obtained 28 days after the second AZD1222 dose. The receptors shown here come from an adult who received the AZD1222 COVID-19 vaccine.

This chain connects TRBV12-3 or TRBV12-4 to TRBJ2-7, with D maybe TRBD2 (5 bases). The CDR3 spans 13 residues. V was trimmed by 3 bases and J by 5 bases, leaving 11 bases between them. The CDR3 spells CASSFLGRHEQYF. CDR3 nucleotides: TGTGCCAGCAGTTTTTTGGGGAGACACGAGCAGTACTTC.

The rearrangement uses TRBV18 and TRBJ1-3; no clear D gene. The CDR3 consists of 15 residues. Trimming stripped 4 bases from V and 1 base from J, with 11 bases between. Germline V gives CDR1 KGHSH, CDR2 LQKENI. As DNA, the CDR3 is TGTGCCAGCTCACACAGCCAGTCATCTGGAAACACCATATATTTT. Amino acid sequence: CASSHSQSSGNTIYF.

The chain joins TRBV24-1 to TRBJ1-5; D possibly corresponds to TRBD1 (5 bases). Germline CDR1 KGHDR, CDR2 SFDVKD. The CDR3 is 14 residues long. Between the trimmed V and J ends, which lost 9 bases and 3 bases, there was a span of 14 bases. In DNA, the CDR3 is TGTGCCACCTCCGGGGGGGGATCCAATCAGCCCCAGCATTTT. This encodes CATSGGGSNQPQHF.

The V and J genes are TRBV5-1 and TRBJ2-3, with 7 nucleotides matching TRBD2. The CDR3 has 15 amino acids. J gave up 4 bases and V 7 bases, and 12 bases lay outside the gene matches. Germline-derived CDR1 and CDR2 are SGHRS and YFSETQ. CDR3 nucleotide sequence: TGCGCCAGCGCACGAGGGACTACGTACCCAGATACGCAGTATTTT. This sequence encodes CASARGTTYPDTQYF.

J is TRBJ2-5 and V is TRBV21-1; TRBD1 is the table's D call, not checked against the DNA. TRBV21-1 is a pseudogene locus. This CDR3 has 23 residues. The CDR3 region is CASSKVRVQDHLIGGTKKETQYF. The CDR3 coding sequence is TGTGCCAGCAGCAAAGTTCGTGTACAGGACCATCTAATTGGTGGCACAAAGAAAGAGACCCAGTACTTC.

The chain carries TRBV29-1 and TRBJ2-5, with 7 bases matching TRBD1. V gave up 7 bases and J gave up 5 bases; unmatched junction bases: 7. CDR3 length equals 12 residues. Germline V gene sequence: CDR1 SQVTM, CDR2 ANQGSEA. In nucleotides, the CDR3 is TGCAGCGCATTTACAGGGGACGAGACCCAGTACTTC. It codes for CSAFTGDETQYF.

The chain carries TRBV10-2 and TRBJ1-3; tentative D call: TRBD1 (6 bases). This CDR3 contains 13 residues. The germline gives CDR1 WSHSY, CDR2 SAAADI. V was cut by 2 bases and J by 4 bases, with 6 bases left in between. The CDR3 is CASSEQGGNTIYF. DNA for the CDR3: TGCGCCAGCAGTGAGCAGGGGGGAAACACCATATATTTT.

V is TRBV10-3 and J is TRBJ2-2; unclear D gene. Germline CDR1 ENHRY, CDR2 SYGVKD. The CDR3 spans 15 residues. V dropped 10 bases and J dropped 0 bases, with 15 bases sitting between them. CDR3 amino acids: CASSFGSANTGELFF. For the CDR3, the DNA is TGTGCCAGCAGCTTTGGGTCCGCGAACACCGGGGAGCTGTTTTTT.

CDR3 nucleotides: TGTGCCAGCAGGACAGTTGGGGTTAATGAAGCTTTCTTT. As protein: CASRTVGVNEAFF. The chain links TRBV28 to TRBJ1-1, with a possible D match to TRBD1 (5 bases). The CDR3 has 13 residues. The germline V gene encodes CDR1 MDHEN and CDR2 SYDVKM. The V end was cut by 6 bases, the J end by 7 bases, with 15 bases between. Filled out from reference TRBV28 and TRBJ1-1, the complete variable domain reads DVKVTQSSRYLVKRTGEKVFLECVQDMDHENMFWYRQDPGLGLRLIYFSYDVKMKEKGDIPEGYSVSREKKERFSLILESASTNQTSMYLCASRTVGVNEAFFGQGTRLTVV.

The V call is TRBV11-2, the J call TRBJ2-7; the match to TRBD1 covers 11 bases. Germline loops: CDR1 SGHAT, CDR2 FQNNGV. This CDR3 spans 14 amino acids. V was pared by 4 bases and J by 6 bases, with 5 bases of the junction left unmatched. DNA of the CDR3: TGTGCCAGCAGCTCGGACAGGGGGCGTGTCGAGCAGTACTTC. This encodes CASSSDRGRVEQYF.

In its sample, this clone was seen a few times. This chain uses TRBV28 with TRBJ1-6; D is unclear. Trimming took 2 bases from V and 10 from J, leaving 12 bases between them. The germline gives CDR1 MDHEN, CDR2 SYDVKM. The CDR3 extends over 14 amino acids. The CDR3: CASSLTGQESPLHF. The CDR3, as DNA: TGTGCCAGCAGTTTAACCGGGCAGGAATCACCCCTCCACTTT.

The gene calls are TRBV27 and TRBJ2-7; D call uncertain. The CDR3 runs to 16 residues. With 6 bases removed from V and 3 bases from J, the gap between germline ends came to 21 bases. Germline V gives CDR1 MNHEY, CDR2 SMNVEV (reference sequence). The CDR3 sequence: CASSSKIFTRNYEQYF. DNA for the CDR3: TGTGCCAGCAGCTCTAAGATCTTCACTCGAAACTACGAGCAGTACTTC.

The chain combines TRBV5-1 with TRBJ1-1; D unresolved. Germline lookup yields CDR1 SGHRS and CDR2 YFSETQ. V gave up 0 bases and J gave up 1 base, with 7 bases separating them. The CDR3 has 14 residues. The CDR3 here is CASSLGPANTEAFF. The CDR3 nucleotides read TGCGCCAGCAGCTTGGGTCCGGCGAACACTGAAGCTTTCTTT.

This sequence joins TRBV2 and TRBJ1-5; D is ambiguous. Germline V lookup: CDR1 SNHLY, CDR2 FYNNEI. This CDR3 has 13 residues. V was trimmed by 3 bases and J by 5 bases, leaving 8 bases between them. This CDR3 reads CASSDHSDQPQHF. CDR3 coding DNA: TGTGCCAGCAGTGACCACAGCGATCAGCCCCAGCATTTT.

The chain links TRBV20-1 to TRBJ2-7; a weak D match, TRBD1 (5 bases). There are 11 residues in the CDR3. CDR1 and CDR2 (germline): DFQATT, SNEGSKA (reference sequence). V dropped 6 bases and J dropped 2 bases, with 8 bases sitting between them. The CDR3 nucleotides are TGCAGTGCGCGACAGACCTACGAGCAGTACTTC. It is translated as CSARQTYEQYF.

In its sample, this clone was seen once. CDR3 residues: CASSLTHRGSDYGYTF. The CDR3 nucleotides are TGTGCCAGCAGCTTAACTCACAGGGGGTCCGACTATGGCTACACCTTC. This chain uses TRBV7-3 with TRBJ1-2; TRBD1 matches at 8 bases. The CDR3 extends over 16 amino acids. V dropped 0 bases and J dropped 3; count of bases not matched to a gene: 6. The V gene's germline CDR1 is SGHTA and CDR2 FQGTGA.

This chain's CDR3 is CASSLGVAAISPTDTQYF. The CDR3 nucleotides are TGTGCCAGCAGCTTAGGAGTAGCGGCCATCAGCCCCACAGATACGCAGTATTTT. The rearrangement uses TRBV11-2 and TRBJ2-3; possible D gene TRBD2, 6 bases. Trimming stripped 1 base from V and 2 bases from J, with 19 bases between. CDR3 size: 18 residues. Germline CDR1 reads SGHAT; CDR2 reads FQNNGV.

The rearrangement uses TRBV29-1 and TRBJ1-1; D is perhaps TRBD1 (5 bases). V dropped 0 bases and J dropped 5 bases, with 10 bases sitting between them. The CDR3 has 13 residues. CDR1 and CDR2 (germline): SQVTM, ANQGSEA. This CDR3 is CSVEDRGGTEAFF. The CDR3 bases are TGCAGCGTTGAAGATCGGGGGGGGACTGAAGCTTTCTTT.

The J gene is TRBJ2-1, the V gene TRBV5-1; D call uncertain. Germline V gene data show CDR1 as SGHRS and CDR2 as YFSETQ. The CDR3 is 11 amino acids. V lost 4 bases and J lost 4, with 3 bases in between. The CDR3 is CASSAYNEQFF. CDR3 bases: TGCGCCAGCAGCGCATACAATGAGCAGTTCTTC.

The chain is built from TRBV10-3 and TRBJ1-1; no definite D call. V was shortened by 11 bases and J by 5 bases, with 24 bases between the two germline ends. The germline CDR1 and CDR2 sequences are ENHRY and SYGVKD. CDR3 length: 15 residues. This CDR3 is CAAREDRPGWTEAFF. The CDR3 DNA follows: TGTGCCGCCCGTGAAGATCGGCCGGGGTGGACTGAAGCTTTCTTT.

The V gene is TRBV3-1 (or the pseudogene TRBV3-2), the J gene TRBJ1-1; no reliable D call. Germline loops: CDR1 LGHDT, CDR2 YNNKEL (reference sequence). The CDR3 loop spans 13 amino acids. The ends were cut back, 1 base at V and 6 bases at J, with 9 bases in the middle. The CDR3 reads CASSQGGGPEAFF. The CDR3 DNA reads as TGTGCCAGCAGCCAAGGAGGAGGTCCTGAAGCTTTCTTT.

The rearrangement uses TRBV7-9 and TRBJ1-1; D ambiguous. V was cut by 5 bases and J by 2 bases, with 9 bases left in between. Germline lookup yields CDR1 SEHNR and CDR2 FQNEAQ (reference sequence). The CDR3 runs 13 residues. CDR3 loop: CASSAYPNTEAFF. Here the CDR3 DNA reads TGTGCCAGCAGCGCCTATCCAAACACTGAAGCTTTCTTT.

This CDR3 reads CASSYDLGANYGYTF. The CDR3 DNA reads TGTGCCAGCAGTTACGACTTAGGGGCTAACTATGGCTACACCTTC. The V call is TRBV6-6, the J call TRBJ1-2; the D gene is possibly TRBD1 (5 bases). Trimming took off 2 bases at V and 0 bases at J, with 10 bases between the two ends. CDR3 length: 15 residues. The germline V gene has CDR1 MNHNY and CDR2 SVGAGI (reference sequence).